This T cell receptor beta chain was found in a study of CXCR3-negative and CXCR3-positive naive CD8 T cells. Every CD8+ subset sample held a few hundred thousand flow-sorted cells, done in triplicate. All TRB cDNA libraries came from 5' RACE performed with UMI labels. One entry per CDR3 protein, without DNA, is what TCRdb gives after re-calling the 5' RACE reads. The sample yields 100,000 or so distinct CDR3 sequences, of which the top ten take up roughly 1.8%. This CDR3 is 16 amino acids long. Germline V CDR1 and CDR2: MNHEY, SMNVEV (reference sequence). Findings and limits, study-wide: Similar levels of surface CD5 were seen between naive subsets; TCR strength was inferred from TRB CDR3 properties. Naive CXCR3-negative and CXCR3-positive cells had similar TRBV-TRBJ usage; memory differed.

Concerning this clonotype: Its specificity is not known.

The chain links TRBV27 to TRBJ2-7. Sequenced: naive CXCR3- CD8+ T cells from blood. Subset noted: CD45RO-CCR7+CD27+CD95- naive CD8+ T cells lacking CXCR3 (TNR3-). This TCR derives from a human donor in good health. Some clones in this sample may be carry-over from other donors' samples. The CDR3 protein is CASSFSAAYRTYEQYF.